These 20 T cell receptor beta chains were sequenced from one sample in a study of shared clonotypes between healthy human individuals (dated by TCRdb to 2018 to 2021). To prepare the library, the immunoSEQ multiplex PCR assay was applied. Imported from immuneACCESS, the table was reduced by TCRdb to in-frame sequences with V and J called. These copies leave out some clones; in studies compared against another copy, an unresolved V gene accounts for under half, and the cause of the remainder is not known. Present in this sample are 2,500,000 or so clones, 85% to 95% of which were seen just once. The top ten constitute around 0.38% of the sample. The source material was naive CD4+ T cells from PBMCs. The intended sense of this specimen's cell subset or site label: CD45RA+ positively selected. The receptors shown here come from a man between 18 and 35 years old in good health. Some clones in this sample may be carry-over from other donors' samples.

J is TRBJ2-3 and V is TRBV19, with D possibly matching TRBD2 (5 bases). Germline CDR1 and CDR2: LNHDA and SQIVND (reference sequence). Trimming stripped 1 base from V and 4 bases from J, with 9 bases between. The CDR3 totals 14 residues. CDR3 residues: CASSIATSSDTQYF. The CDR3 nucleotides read TGTGCCAGTAGTATAGCCACTAGTTCAGATACGCAGTATTTT. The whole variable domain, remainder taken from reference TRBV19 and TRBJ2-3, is DGGITQSPKYLFRKEGQNVTLSCEQNLNHDAMYWYRQDPGQGLRLIYYSQIVNDFQKGDIAEGYSVSREKKESFPLTVTSAQKNPTAFYLCASSIATSSDTQYFGPGTRLTVL.

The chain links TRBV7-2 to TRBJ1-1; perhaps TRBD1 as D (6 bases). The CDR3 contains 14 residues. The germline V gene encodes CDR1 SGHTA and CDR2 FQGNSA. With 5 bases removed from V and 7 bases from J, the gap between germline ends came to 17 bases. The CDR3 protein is CASSLLPGQIEAFF. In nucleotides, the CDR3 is TGTGCCAGCAGCCTTCTACCCGGACAGATTGAAGCTTTCTTT.

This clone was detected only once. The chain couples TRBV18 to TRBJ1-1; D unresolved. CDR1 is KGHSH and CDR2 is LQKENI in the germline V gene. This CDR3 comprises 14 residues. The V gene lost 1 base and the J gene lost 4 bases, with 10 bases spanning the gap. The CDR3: CASSPQGPPTEAFF. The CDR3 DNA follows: TGTGCCAGCTCACCACAAGGGCCCCCCACTGAAGCTTTCTTT.

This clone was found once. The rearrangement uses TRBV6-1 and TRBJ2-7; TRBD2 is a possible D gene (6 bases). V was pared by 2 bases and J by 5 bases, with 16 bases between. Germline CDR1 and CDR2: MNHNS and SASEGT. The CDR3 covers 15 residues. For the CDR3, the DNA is TGTGCCAGCAGTGAATGGGGTCGGGACTGGGACGAGCAGTACTTC. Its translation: CASSEWGRDWDEQYF.

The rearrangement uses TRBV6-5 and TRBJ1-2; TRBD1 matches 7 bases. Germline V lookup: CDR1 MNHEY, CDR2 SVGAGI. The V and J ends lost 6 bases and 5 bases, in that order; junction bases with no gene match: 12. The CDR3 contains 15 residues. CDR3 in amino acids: CASRGTGTASYGYTF. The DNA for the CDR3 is TGTGCCAGCAGAGGAACCGGGACAGCGTCATATGGCTACACCTTC.

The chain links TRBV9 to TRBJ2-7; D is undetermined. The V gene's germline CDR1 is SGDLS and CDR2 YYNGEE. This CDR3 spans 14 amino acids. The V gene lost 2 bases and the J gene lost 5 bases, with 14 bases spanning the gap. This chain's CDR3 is CASSVYVSGNEQYF. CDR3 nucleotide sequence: TGTGCCAGCAGCGTGTATGTCTCGGGCAACGAGCAGTACTTC.

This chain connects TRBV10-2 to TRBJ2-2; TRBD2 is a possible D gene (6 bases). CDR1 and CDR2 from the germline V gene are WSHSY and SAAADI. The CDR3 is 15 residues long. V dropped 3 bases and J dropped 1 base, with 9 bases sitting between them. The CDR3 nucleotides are TGCGCCAGCAGTGATGGGGGACTGAACACCGGGGAGCTGTTTTTT. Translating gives CASSDGGLNTGELFF.

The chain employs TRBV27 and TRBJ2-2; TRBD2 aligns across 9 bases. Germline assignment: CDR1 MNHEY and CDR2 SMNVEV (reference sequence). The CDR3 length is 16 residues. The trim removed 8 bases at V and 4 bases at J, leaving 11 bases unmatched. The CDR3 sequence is CASAAGGYRGTGELFF. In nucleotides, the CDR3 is TGTGCCAGCGCCGCGGGGGGGTATCGTGGCACCGGGGAGCTGTTTTTT.

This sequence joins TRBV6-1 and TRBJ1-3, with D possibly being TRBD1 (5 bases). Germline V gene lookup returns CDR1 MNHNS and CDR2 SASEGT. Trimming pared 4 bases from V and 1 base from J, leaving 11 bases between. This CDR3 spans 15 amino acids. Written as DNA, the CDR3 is TGTGCCAGCAGTGCCCCTCAGGGATCTGGAAACACCATATATTTT. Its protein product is CASSAPQGSGNTIYF.

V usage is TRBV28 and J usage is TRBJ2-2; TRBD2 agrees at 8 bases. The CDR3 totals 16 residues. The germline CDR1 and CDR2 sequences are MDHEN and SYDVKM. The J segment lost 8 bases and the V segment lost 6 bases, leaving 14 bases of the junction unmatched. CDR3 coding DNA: TGTGCCAGCAGCCACGGGACTAGTATGAGGATGGGGGAGCTGTTTTTT. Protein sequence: CASSHGTSMRMGELFF. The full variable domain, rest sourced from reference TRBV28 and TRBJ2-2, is DVKVTQSSRYLVKRTGEKVFLECVQDMDHENMFWYRQDPGLGLRLIYFSYDVKMKEKGDIPEGYSVSREKKERFSLILESASTNQTSMYLCASSHGTSMRMGELFFGEGSRLTVL.

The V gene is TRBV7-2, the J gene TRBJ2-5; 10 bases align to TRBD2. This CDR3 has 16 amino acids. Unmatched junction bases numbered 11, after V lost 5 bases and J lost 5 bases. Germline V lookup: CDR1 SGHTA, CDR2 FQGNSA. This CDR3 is CASSPRTSGGGETQYF. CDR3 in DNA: TGTGCCAGCAGCCCTAGGACTAGCGGAGGGGGCGAGACCCAGTACTTC.

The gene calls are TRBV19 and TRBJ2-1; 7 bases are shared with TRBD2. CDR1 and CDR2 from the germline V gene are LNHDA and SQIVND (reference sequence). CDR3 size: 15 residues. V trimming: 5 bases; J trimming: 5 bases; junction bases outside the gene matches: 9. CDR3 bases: TGTGCCAGTAGTGCCAGGGCCCTAGCGGACAATGAGCAGTTCTTC. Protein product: CASSARALADNEQFF.

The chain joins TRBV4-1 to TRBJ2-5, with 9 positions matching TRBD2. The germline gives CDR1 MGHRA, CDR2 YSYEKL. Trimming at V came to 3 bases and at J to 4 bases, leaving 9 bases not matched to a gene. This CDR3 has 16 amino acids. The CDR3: CASSQTVAGEGETQYF. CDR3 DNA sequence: TGCGCCAGCAGCCAGACTGTAGCGGGAGAGGGAGAGACCCAGTACTTC.

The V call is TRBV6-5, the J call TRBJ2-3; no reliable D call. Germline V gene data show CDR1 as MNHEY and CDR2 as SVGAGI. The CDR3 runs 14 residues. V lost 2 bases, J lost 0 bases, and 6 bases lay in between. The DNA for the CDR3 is TGTGCCAGCAGTTACCGCCTCAGCACAGATACGCAGTATTTT. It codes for CASSYRLSTDTQYF.

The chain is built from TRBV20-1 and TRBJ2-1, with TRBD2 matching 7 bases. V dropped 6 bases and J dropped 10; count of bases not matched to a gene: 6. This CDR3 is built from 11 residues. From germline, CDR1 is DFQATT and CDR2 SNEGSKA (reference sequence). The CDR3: CSANLAEEQFF. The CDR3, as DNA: TGCAGTGCGAACCTAGCGGAAGAGCAGTTCTTC.

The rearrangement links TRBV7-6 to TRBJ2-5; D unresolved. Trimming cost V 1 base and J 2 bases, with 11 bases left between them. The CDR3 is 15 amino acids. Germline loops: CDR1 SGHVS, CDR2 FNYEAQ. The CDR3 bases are TGTGCCAGCAGCTTAGAAGCGCCCAAGCAAGAGACCCAGTACTTC. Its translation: CASSLEAPKQETQYF.

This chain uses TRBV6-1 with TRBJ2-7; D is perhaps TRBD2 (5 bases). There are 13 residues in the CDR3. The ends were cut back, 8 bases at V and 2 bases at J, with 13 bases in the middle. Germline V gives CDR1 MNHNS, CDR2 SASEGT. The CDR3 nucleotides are TGTGCCAGCTTGGGAGTATTCCCCTACGAGCAGTACTTC. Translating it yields CASLGVFPYEQYF.

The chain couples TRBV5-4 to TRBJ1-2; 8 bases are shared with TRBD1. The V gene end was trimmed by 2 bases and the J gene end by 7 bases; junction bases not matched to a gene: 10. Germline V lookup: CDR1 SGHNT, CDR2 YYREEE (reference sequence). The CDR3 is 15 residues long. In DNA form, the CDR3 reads TGTGCCAGCAGCTTCTTCTCCCGGGACAGGAGTGGCTACACCTTC. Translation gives CASSFFSRDRSGYTF.

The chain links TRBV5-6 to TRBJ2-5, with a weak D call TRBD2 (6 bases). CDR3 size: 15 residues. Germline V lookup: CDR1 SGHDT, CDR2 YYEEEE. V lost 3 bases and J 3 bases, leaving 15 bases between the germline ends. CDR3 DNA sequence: TGTGCCAGCAGCTGGGGAGCGGGCGGGAAAGAGACCCAGTACTTC. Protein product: CASSWGAGGKETQYF.

The CDR3 loop reads CASSLYPAGYEQYF. The CDR3 DNA reads TGTGCCAGCAGTTTATACCCAGCGGGTTACGAGCAGTACTTC. This chain connects TRBV27 to TRBJ2-7; TRBD2 is a possible D gene (6 bases). The germline V and J ends were trimmed by 1 base and 4 bases, with 11 bases remaining between them. There are 14 residues in the CDR3. In germline, CDR1 is MNHEY, CDR2 SMNVEV (reference sequence).